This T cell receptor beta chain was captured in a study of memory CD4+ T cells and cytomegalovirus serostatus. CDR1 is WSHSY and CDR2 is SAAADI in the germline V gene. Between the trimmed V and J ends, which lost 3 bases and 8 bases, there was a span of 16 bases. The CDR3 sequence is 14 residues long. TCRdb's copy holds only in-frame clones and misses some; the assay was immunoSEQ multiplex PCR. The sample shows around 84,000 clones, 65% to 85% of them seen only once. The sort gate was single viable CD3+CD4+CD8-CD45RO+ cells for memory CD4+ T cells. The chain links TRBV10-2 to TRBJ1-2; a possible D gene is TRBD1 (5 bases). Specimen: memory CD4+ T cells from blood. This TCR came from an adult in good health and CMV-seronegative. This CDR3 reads CASSDEGKRGGYTF. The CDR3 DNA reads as TGCGCCAGCAGTGATGAGGGAAAACGGGGCGGCTACACCTTC.